This T cell receptor beta chain was obtained from a study of T cell repertoires in cytomegalovirus infection. Study at large: Indicated by public TCR beta signatures were CMV infection and matching HLA type. Notes on the study in general: Carriers of CMV plus the relevant HLA were identified by cumulative public TCR beta family frequency. Across the ex vivo response, the dominant clonotypes were HLA-C-restricted CMV-specific TCR beta clonotypes.

MiXCR, applied by TCRdb to the reads, yields one record per CDR3 protein. Among about 97,000 distinct CDR3 sequences listed, 16% were seen once. The germline V and J ends were trimmed by 7 bases and 8 bases, with 11 bases remaining between them. The CDR3 length is 12 residues. Germline CDR1 and CDR2: SNHLY and FYNNEI. There are many counts of this clonotype. Its specificity is unknown. This chain uses TRBV2 with TRBJ2-2; D possibly matches TRBD1 or TRBD2 (5 bases each). What was sequenced was PBMCs. This receptor was identified in a human donor in good health (CMV status not recorded). Some clones in this sample may be carry-over from other donors' samples. CDR3 residues: CASNEGRGELFF. For the CDR3, the DNA is TGTGCCAGCAACGAGGGGCGAGGGGAGCTGTTTTTT. Complete variable domain (other parts from reference TRBV2 and TRBJ2-2): EPEVTQTPSHQVTQMGQEVILRCVPISNHLYFYWYRQILGQKVEFLVSFYNNEISEKSEIFDDQFSVERPDGSNFTLKIRSTKLEDSAMYFCASNEGRGELFFGEGSRLTVL.